This T cell receptor (beta chain) was sequenced during a study of naive and memory T cell subsets. Germline-derived CDR1 and CDR2 are LGHDT and YNNKEL (reference sequence). The CDR3 contains 14 residues. V dropped 2 bases and J dropped 2 bases, with 9 bases sitting between them. The beta constant-region primer was an equimolar mix of two oligonucleotides covering TRBC1 and TRBC2. TCRdb ran MiXCR on the UMI-ligation and nested PCR reads and lists one entry per CDR3 protein. The repertoire holds about 80,000 distinct CDR3 sequences, with around 13% as singletons. After CD4 positive bead selection, the CD4-negative fraction gave CD8 T cells. Study-wide results and caveats: In CD4 and CD8 cells, diversity dropped from naive through EMRA.

The sample holds many counts of this clonotype. The antigen is unknown. The clonotype originates from a human donor in good health. Input material: central memory CD4+ T cells from blood. The rearrangement joins TRBV3-1 to TRBJ2-5; D call uncertain. DNA of the CDR3: TGTGCCAGCAGCCAACTTCACGGTCAAGAGACCCAGTACTTC. Amino acid sequence: CASSQLHGQETQYF.